One sample yielded the 17 T cell receptor beta chains listed below, sequenced in a study of blood T cell repertoires in COVID-19. Clones were read by immunoSEQ multiplex PCR, and TCRdb kept only the in-frame ones, dropping some. The table lists under 350,000 clones, roughly 90% of them singletons. Sequenced material: peripheral blood. The receptors originated from a man aged 40-49 years with acute or convalescent COVID-19.

This chain joins TRBV2 and TRBJ1-6; D is undetermined. The CDR3 spans 11 residues. V was shortened by 6 bases and J by 8 bases, with 5 bases between the two germline ends. Looked up from germline, CDR1 is SNHLY and CDR2 is FYNNEI. DNA of the CDR3: TGTGCCAGCAGAATATATTCACCCCTCCACTTT. It translates to CASRIYSPLHF.

V and J are TRBV19 and TRBJ2-3; D remains ambiguous. Germline V gene data show CDR1 as LNHDA and CDR2 as SQIVND (reference sequence). V lost 1 base and J lost 1, with 3 bases in between. The CDR3 is 13 residues long. The CDR3 nucleotides read TGTGCCAGTAGTATAGGGCGCACAGATACGCAGTATTTT. Its protein is CASSIGRTDTQYF.

The table lists this clone with a few counts. The V and J genes are TRBV5-4 and TRBJ1-3; D not resolved. The CDR3 spans 15 residues. Trimming took off 0 bases at V and 0 bases at J, with 7 bases between the two ends. Germline lookup yields CDR1 SGHNT and CDR2 YYREEE (reference sequence). CDR3 sequence reads: CASSLGTSSGNTIYF. In nucleotides, the CDR3 is TGTGCCAGCAGCTTGGGCACCAGCTCTGGAAACACCATATATTTT.

The CDR3 coding sequence is TGTGCCATCAGGGGACAGGGGATGGCCGGGGAGCTGTTTTTT. Translating it yields CAIRGQGMAGELFF. The rearrangement links TRBV10-3 to TRBJ2-2; 10 bases agree with TRBD1. This CDR3 spans 14 amino acids. Looked up from germline, CDR1 is ENHRY and CDR2 is SYGVKD. V was pared by 6 bases and J by 6 bases, with 4 bases of the junction left unmatched.

V is TRBV6-5 and J is TRBJ1-2; 7 bases are a match to TRBD1. After removal of 5 bases from V and 5 bases from J, the junction contained 8 bases not matched to a gene. This CDR3 region has 14 residues. Germline CDR1 is MNHEY and CDR2 is SVGAGI. Here the CDR3 DNA reads TGTGCCAGCAGTAACAGGGGTAATCGGTATGGCTACACCTTC. Amino acid sequence: CASSNRGNRYGYTF.

V is TRBV5-4 and J is TRBJ2-1; the match to TRBD1 covers 8 bases. The CDR3 is 15 amino acids. The V gene's germline CDR1 is SGHNT and CDR2 YYREEE (reference sequence). V lost 4 bases and J lost 6; bases outside the gene matches: 9. The CDR3 sequence: CASSPRDRPFNEQFF. The CDR3 DNA reads TGTGCCAGCAGCCCCCGGGACAGGCCCTTCAATGAGCAGTTCTTC.

V usage is TRBV6-5 and J usage is TRBJ1-1, with unresolved D. Germline-derived CDR1 and CDR2 are MNHEY and SVGAGI. V lost 5 bases to trimming and J lost 6 bases, with 10 bases between them. This CDR3 has 12 amino acids. In DNA, the CDR3 is TGTGCCAGCAGTACGACCGGGGCTGAAGCTTTCTTT. As protein: CASSTTGAEAFF.

This chain connects TRBV6-5 to TRBJ2-7; no reliable D call. Trimming left V 8 bases short and J 0 bases short, with 8 bases between. The germline CDR1 and CDR2 sequences are MNHEY and SVGAGI. This CDR3 contains 12 residues. The CDR3: CASSPSSYEQYF. CDR3 nucleotides: TGTGCCAGCTCCCCTAGCTCCTACGAGCAGTACTTC.

This chain links TRBV5-1 with TRBJ2-3; no firm D call. Germline-derived CDR1 and CDR2 are SGHRS and YFSETQ. The V end was cut by 4 bases, the J end by 5 bases, with 8 bases between. The CDR3 consists of 12 residues. The CDR3 region has the DNA TGCGCCAGCAGCGACTTAATAGATACGCAGTATTTT. Protein: CASSDLIDTQYF.

In this sample, this clone turned up once. At one boundary the junction diverges from the germline segment, which might be a read error. CDR3 nucleotides: TGTGCCAGTAGTATGCAGGGGGTTGGGTATCAGGCCCAGCATTTT. It specifies CASSMQGVGYQAQHF. The chain is built from TRBV19 and TRBJ1-5; 7 bases map to TRBD1. The CDR3 runs to 15 residues. Germline values: CDR1 LNHDA, CDR2 SQIVND (reference sequence).

The rearrangement links TRBV27 to TRBJ1-5; D is unclear. Trimming removed 8 bases from V and 4 bases from J, with 9 bases in between. CDR1 MNHEY and CDR2 SMNVEV come from the germline V gene (reference sequence). CDR3 length: 12 residues. The CDR3 reads CASGRVNQPQHF. The CDR3 nucleotides are TGTGCCAGCGGGCGGGTGAATCAGCCCCAGCATTTT.

The V call is TRBV19, the J call TRBJ1-1; weak D call: TRBD1 (5 bases). V gave up 3 bases and J gave up 3 bases, with 8 bases separating them. Germline V gene lookup returns CDR1 LNHDA and CDR2 SQIVND (reference sequence). This CDR3 comprises 13 residues. CDR3 protein: CASSILTDTEAFF. CDR3 nucleotides: TGTGCCAGTAGTATTCTGACAGACACTGAAGCTTTCTTT.

The V and J genes are TRBV15 and TRBJ1-4, with TRBD1 matching 7 bases. J was trimmed by 6 bases and V by 1 base; bases with no gene match: 5. CDR1 is LNHNV, CDR2 YYDKDF, per germline (reference sequence). This CDR3 comprises 15 residues. The CDR3 DNA reads as TGTGCCACCAGCAGAGGAGGCAGGGGGTATGAAAAACTGTTTTTT. Translated: CATSRGGRGYEKLFF.

This clone occurred a few times. The chain has TRBV19 and TRBJ2-3, with D perhaps matching TRBD2 (6 bases). The CDR3 totals 15 residues. From germline, CDR1 is LNHDA and CDR2 SQIVND (reference sequence). Trimming cost V 4 bases and J 3 bases, with 14 bases left between them. This CDR3 is CASSKGAGLTDTQYF. The CDR3 DNA reads as TGTGCCAGTAGTAAAGGGGCGGGACTTACAGATACGCAGTATTTT.

This chain joins TRBV10-2 and TRBJ2-7, with 11 bases aligning to TRBD2. The CDR3 contains 16 residues. Trimming at V came to 5 bases and at J to 2 bases, leaving 8 bases not matched to a gene. Germline CDR1 WSHSY, CDR2 SAAADI. The CDR3 DNA reads TGCGCCAGCAGTCTAGCGGGGGGCCCTCCTCCCTACGAGCAGTACTTC. Translating it yields CASSLAGGPPPYEQYF.

This chain connects TRBV29-1 to TRBJ1-1; D remains ambiguous. Germline CDR1 and CDR2: SQVTM and ANQGSEA. Trimming removed 6 bases from V and 5 bases from J, with 13 bases in between. The CDR3 extends over 12 amino acids. The CDR3 region is CSVSAGRTEAFF. CDR3 bases: TGCAGCGTGTCAGCGGGGAGAACTGAAGCTTTCTTT.

Of note for this clone: One junction end does not reproduce the germline sequence, and a read error may be involved. This chain joins TRBV6-5 and TRBJ1-5; D unresolved. The CDR3 runs 13 residues. CDR1 and CDR2 from the germline V gene are MNHEY and SVGAGI. CDR3 residues: CASSDSRDQPQHF. Here the CDR3 DNA reads TGTGCCAGCAGTGACTCTCGAGATCAGCCCCAGCATTTT.